This is a list of T cell receptor beta chains from one sample in a study of blood T cell repertoires in COVID-19. The table came from immunoSEQ multiplex PCR; TCRdb's copy has only in-frame clones and leaves some out. Of under 95,000 clones listed, 83% were seen once; the top ten hold over 10%. The specimen was peripheral blood. These receptor sequences come from a human donor in a cohort sampled during active COVID-19. The CDR3 runs from the conserved cysteine through the conserved F or W.

j_gene: TRBJ1-4; v_gene: TRBV5-6; CDR3aa: CASSRTGGEKLFF
j_gene: TRBJ1-6; v_gene: TRBV5-3; CDR3aa: CARSLVAWKSNSPLHF
j_gene: TRBJ1-1; v_gene: TRBV12-5; CDR3aa: CASGGDRQKEAFF
j_gene: TRBJ2-7; v_gene: TRBV29-1; CDR3aa: CSIPGQTYEQYF
j_gene: TRBJ1-4; v_gene: TRBV10-3; CDR3aa: CAAGGGATPVNEKLFF
j_gene: TRBJ1-1; v_gene: TRBV4-3; CDR3aa: CASSQVSNRGTEAFF
j_gene: TRBJ2-7; v_gene: TRBV5-1; CDR3aa: CASSADRGEQYF
j_gene: TRBJ2-3; v_gene: TRBV7-9; CDR3aa: CASSFILAGPPHTDTQYF
j_gene: TRBJ2-5; v_gene: TRBV11-3; CDR3aa: CASSSGLAGETQYF
j_gene: TRBJ1-4; v_gene: TRBV7-2; CDR3aa: CASRDTTNEKLFF
j_gene: TRBJ1-1; v_gene: TRBV19; CDR3aa: CASNDQGALAEAFF
j_gene: TRBJ1-2; v_gene: TRBV7-9; CDR3aa: CASTPPSGQANYGYTF
j_gene: TRBJ2-3; v_gene: TRBV23-1; CDR3aa: CASSQSRRKNSGTDTQYF
j_gene: TRBJ2-2; v_gene: TRBV7-7; CDR3aa: CASSSGTSGNGELFF
j_gene: TRBJ2-7; v_gene: TRBV6-2/TRBV6-3; CDR3aa: CASSYSGAQHSYEQYF
j_gene: TRBJ2-7; v_gene: TRBV27; CDR3aa: CASGEGSEQYF
j_gene: TRBJ2-5; v_gene: TRBV6-5; CDR3aa: CASIGTTGPLGTQYF
j_gene: TRBJ2-2; v_gene: TRBV7-9; CDR3aa: CASAHRRLAGADTGELFF
j_gene: TRBJ1-1; v_gene: TRBV19; CDR3aa: CASSARQGARTEAFF
j_gene: TRBJ1-1; v_gene: TRBV25-1; CDR3aa: CASSEGRGTEAFF
j_gene: TRBJ2-7; v_gene: TRBV2; CDR3aa: CASSEGRIEQYF
j_gene: TRBJ1-4; v_gene: TRBV12-3/TRBV12-4; CDR3aa: CASSLGDTEKLFF
j_gene: TRBJ2-7; v_gene: TRBV21-1; CDR3aa: CASSRQGENEQYF
j_gene: TRBJ1-3; v_gene: TRBV18; CDR3aa: CASSPGQMPENTIYF
j_gene: TRBJ1-5; v_gene: TRBV28; CDR3aa: CASSRLSGTGDEGNQPQHF
j_gene: TRBJ2-1; v_gene: TRBV28; CDR3aa: CASGSTSGRASGNEQFF
j_gene: TRBJ2-7; v_gene: TRBV4-3; CDR3aa: CASSQDGAGRTYEQYF